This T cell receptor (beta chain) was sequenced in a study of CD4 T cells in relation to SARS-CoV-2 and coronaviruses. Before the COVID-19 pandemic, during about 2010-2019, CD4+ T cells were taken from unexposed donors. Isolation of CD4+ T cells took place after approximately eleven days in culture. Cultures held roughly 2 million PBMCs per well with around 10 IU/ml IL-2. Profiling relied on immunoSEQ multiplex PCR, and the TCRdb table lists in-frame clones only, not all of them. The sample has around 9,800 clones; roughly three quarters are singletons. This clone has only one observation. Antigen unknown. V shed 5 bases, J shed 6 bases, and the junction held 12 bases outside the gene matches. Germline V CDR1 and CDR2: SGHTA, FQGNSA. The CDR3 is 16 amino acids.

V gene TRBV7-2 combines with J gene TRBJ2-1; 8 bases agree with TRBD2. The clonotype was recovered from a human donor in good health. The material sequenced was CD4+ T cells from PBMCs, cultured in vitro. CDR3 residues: CASSLWTSRTFNEQFF. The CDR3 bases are TGTGCCAGCAGCCTATGGACTAGCAGAACCTTCAATGAGCAGTTCTTC.